These 9 T cell receptor beta chains were sequenced from one sample in a study of blood T cells in healthy people across ages. A sample-barcoded 5' primer and a J-beta primer mix were used in a second PCR of roughly 7 to 12 cycles. A single record per CDR3 protein comes from TCRdb applying MiXCR to the 5' RACE reads. The table lists some 800,000 distinct CDR3 sequences, roughly 44% of them singletons, with around 21% in the top ten. Sample: blood. These receptors were taken from a man between 60 and 75 years old in good health.

This clonotype was recorded many times. The genes are TRBV29-1 and TRBJ1-2; tentative D call: TRBD1 (6 bases). Germline V gene data show CDR1 as SQVTM and CDR2 as ANQGSEA. Trimming took off 1 base at V and 4 bases at J, with 7 bases between the two ends. The CDR3 extends over 12 amino acids. CDR3 coding DNA: TGCAGCGTTGAAGGGACAGTCTATGGCTACACCTTC. Translated, it gives CSVEGTVYGYTF. The full variable domain, in which reference TRBV29-1 and TRBJ1-2 provide the parts outside the CDR3, is SAVISQKPSRDICQRGTSLTIQCQVDSQVTMMFWYRQQPGQSLTLIATANQGSEATYESGFVIDKFPISRPNLTFSTLTVSNMSPEDSSIYLCSVEGTVYGYTFGSGTRLTVV.

This rearrangement joins TRBV7-9 to TRBJ1-4; maybe TRBD1 (5 bases). The CDR3 length is 16 residues. V gave up 2 bases and J gave up 8 bases, with 18 bases separating them. Germline CDR1 is SEHNR and CDR2 is FQNEAQ (reference sequence). CDR3 sequence reads: CASSLSGLGGYEKLFF. The CDR3 DNA reads TGTGCCAGCAGCTTAAGCGGCTTGGGGGGGTACGAAAAACTGTTTTTT.

The chain carries TRBV12-3 or TRBV12-4 and TRBJ1-3, with D unclear. Trimming left V 7 bases short and J 0 bases short, with 10 bases between. CDR3 length equals 14 residues. CDR3 sequence (DNA): TGTGCCAGCAAGGCAGGCGTCTCTGGAAACACCATATATTTT. Amino acids: CASKAGVSGNTIYF.

Worth noting for this clonotype: Its ends do not fully match the called genes, so a read error is possible. The chain uses TRBV20-1 and TRBJ2-1, with D tentatively TRBD2 (6 bases). Germline CDR1 is DFQATT and CDR2 is SNEGSKA (reference sequence). The CDR3 consists of 13 residues. This chain's CDR3 is CSARDGGNNKQFF. CDR3 bases: TGCAGTGCTAGAGATGGCGGGAACAATAAGCAGTTCTTC.

This clonotype has more than one count but fewer than ten. V and J are TRBV5-5 and TRBJ2-5; D not certain. Germline CDR1 reads SGHKS; CDR2 reads YYEKEE (reference sequence). The ends were cut back, 4 bases at V and 3 bases at J, with 16 bases in the middle. The CDR3 sequence is 15 residues long. Here the CDR3 reads CASSHGPPLEETQYF. Here the CDR3 DNA reads TGTGCCAGCAGCCACGGGCCTCCCTTGGAAGAGACCCAGTACTTC.

The chain employs TRBV6-2 or TRBV6-3 and TRBJ1-1; possibly TRBD1 for D (5 bases). Per the germline V gene, CDR1 is MNHEY and CDR2 is SVGEGT. The length of the CDR3 is 12 residues. V lost 6 bases, J lost 9 bases, and 14 bases lay in between. Here the CDR3 DNA reads TGTGCCAGCAGCCTCGGGGCCGCACAAGCTTTCTTT. Its protein product is CASSLGAAQAFF.

The chain has TRBV5-1 and TRBJ2-7, with D unresolved. Germline V lookup: CDR1 SGHRS, CDR2 YFSETQ. V lost 2 bases to trimming and J lost 3 bases, with 6 bases between them. The CDR3 runs 12 residues. In DNA, the CDR3 is TGCGCCAGCAGCTTTAACAGCTACGAGCAGTACTTC. It specifies CASSFNSYEQYF. The whole variable domain, remainder taken from reference TRBV5-1 and TRBJ2-7, is KAGVTQTPRYLIKTRGQQVTLSCSPISGHRSVSWYQQTPGQGLQFLFEYFSETQRNKGNFPGRFSGRQFSNSRSEMNVSTLELGDSALYLCASSFNSYEQYFGPGTRLTVT.

This clonotype was detected a few times. This chain joins TRBV9 and TRBJ2-5; TRBD2 matches 7 bases. CDR3 size: 12 residues. J was trimmed by 4 bases and V by 3 bases; bases with no gene match: 0. CDR1 and CDR2 (germline): SGDLS, YYNGEE. CDR3 DNA: TGTGCCAGCAGCGGGGAGGGAGAGACCCAGTACTTC. This codes for CASSGEGETQYF.

The chain carries TRBV11-2 and TRBJ2-7; TRBD1 matches 8 bases. The CDR3 runs 15 residues. V lost 3 bases and J lost 4; bases outside the gene matches: 8. Germline CDR1 reads SGHAT; CDR2 reads FQNNGV. Here the CDR3 DNA reads TGTGCCAGCAGCTTTGGGGACAGGCCAGCTTACGAGCAGTACTTC. Amino acids: CASSFGDRPAYEQYF.